One T cell receptor beta chain is described in this entry. Its antigen is unknown. Each CDR3 protein is one row after TCRdb ran MiXCR on the reads. The data hold about 570,000 distinct CDR3 sequences, with under 45% observed a single time. Germline V lookup: CDR1 SGHVS, CDR2 FQNEAQ. The V gene lost 5 bases and the J gene lost 3 bases, with 10 bases spanning the gap. This CDR3 spans 14 amino acids. This entry belongs to a study of T cell repertoires in cytomegalovirus infection. Study-level information: Recently identified HLA-C-restricted and well-studied HLA-B-restricted CMV epitopes were used. It can be stated that public TCR beta signatures indicated CMV infection as well as a matching HLA type.

Findings and limits, study-wide: Identification of carriers of CMV plus the relevant HLA was achieved through cumulative public TCR beta family frequency. Across the ex vivo response, the dominant clonotypes were HLA-C-restricted CMV-specific TCR beta clonotypes.

This TCR came from a human donor in good health (CMV status not recorded). Some clones in this sample may be carry-over from other donors' samples. The rearrangement joins TRBV7-8 to TRBJ2-2, with D possibly being TRBD1 (5 bases). The sample in question was cultured PBMCs, obtained from culture after CMV antigen stimulation. For the CDR3, the DNA is TGTGCCAGCAGCGGCGCCAGGGACACCGGGGAGCTGTTTTTT. This translates into CASSGARDTGELFF.